Sequencing of this T cell receptor beta chain was carried out in a study of shared clonotypes between healthy human individuals. For this clone: The antigen remains unidentified.

Broader study findings: A reduction in generation probabilities was seen for non-shared clonotypes relative to those shared by all four donors.

The V end lost 5 bases, the J end lost 0 bases, and 20 bases lay between the germline ends. CDR1 and CDR2 (germline): LNHDA, SQIVND (reference sequence). CDR3 length equals 18 residues. The data were produced by immunoSEQ multiplex PCR, yet TCRdb's version contains in-frame clones alone and is incomplete. The sample consists of roughly 2,000,000 clones, roughly 94% of them appearing once. The naive CD8 fraction comprised CD45RO-negative cells positively selected for CCR7 and excluded terminally differentiated effector memory CD45RA+ cells. The origin of this receptor is a man aged 18 to 29 in good health. This sequence joins TRBV19 and TRBJ2-1; D gene uncertain. What was sequenced was naive CD8+ T cells sorted from blood. This CDR3 reads CASSHRQMSVSSYNEQFF. CDR3 DNA: TGTGCCAGTAGTCATCGGCAAATGAGCGTTAGCTCCTACAATGAGCAGTTCTTC.